Following are 24 T cell receptor beta chains from one sample sequenced in a study of blood T cell repertoires in COVID-19. Data came from immunoSEQ multiplex PCR; TCRdb stores just in-frame clones and leaves some out. This sample has fewer than 200,000 clones, with 75% to 85% found just once. The specimen sequenced was PBMCs or T cells enriched from blood (not recorded which). The receptors come from a man aged 45 to 65 who had recovered from COVID-19.

Only one count was recorded for this clone. This chain connects TRBV6-1 to TRBJ1-5; D call uncertain. Germline V gene sequence: CDR1 MNHNS, CDR2 SASEGT. Trimming took 1 base from V and 0 from J, leaving 7 bases between them. There are 15 residues in the CDR3. CDR3 nucleotides: TGTGCCAGCAGTGAAGAACTGTATAGCAATCAGCCCCAGCATTTT. It is translated as CASSEELYSNQPQHF.

The chain is built from TRBV29-1 and TRBJ2-7; D is undetermined. Germline assignment: CDR1 SQVTM and CDR2 ANQGSEA. The CDR3 totals 10 residues. With 7 bases removed from V and 4 bases from J, the gap between germline ends came to 8 bases. CDR3 sequence (DNA): TGCAGCGAGAGGAAGTACGAGCAGTACTTC. Encoded protein: CSERKYEQYF.

V and J are TRBV6-5 and TRBJ1-1; perhaps TRBD1 as D (5 bases). Trimming cost V 4 bases and J 0 bases, with 12 bases left between them. The CDR3 spans 15 residues. Germline V gene lookup returns CDR1 MNHEY and CDR2 SVGAGI. CDR3 in DNA: TGTGCCAGCAGTTCCCGGGGGAGACTGAACACTGAAGCTTTCTTT. Its translation is CASSSRGRLNTEAFF.

This clone showed up just a few times. The J gene is TRBJ2-6, the V gene TRBV19; D perhaps matches TRBD1 (5 bases). Looked up from germline, CDR1 is LNHDA and CDR2 is SQIVND (reference sequence). This CDR3 region has 15 residues. V gave up 9 bases and J gave up 0 bases, with 12 bases separating them. The CDR3 loop is CASVQDHSGANVLTF. CDR3 DNA sequence: TGTGCCAGCGTACAGGACCACTCTGGGGCCAACGTCCTGACTTTC.

This clone was counted a single time. The chain links TRBV2 to TRBJ1-4; 8 bases fit TRBD1. The CDR3 runs to 16 residues. The V gene's germline CDR1 is SNHLY and CDR2 FYNNEI. Trimming at V came to 5 bases and at J to 1 base, leaving 6 bases not matched to a gene. For the CDR3, the DNA is TGTGCCAGCAGTACACAGGGGGGGGGAACTAATGAAAAACTGTTTTTT. Translation: CASSTQGGGTNEKLFF.

The CDR3: CASSQDLEGLQYF. CDR3 in DNA: TGTGCCAGCAGCCAAGATCTCGAGGGACTTCAGTACTTC. The chain is built from TRBV14 and TRBJ2-7, with a tentative D call TRBD2 (6 bases). The germline V gene encodes CDR1 SGHDN and CDR2 FVKESK. The V end was cut by 0 bases, the J end by 10 bases, with 13 bases between. This CDR3 is 13 amino acids long.

This CDR3 is CASSLVRGSPLHF. Here the CDR3 DNA reads TGTGCCAGCAGCTTAGTTCGCGGATCACCCCTCCACTTT. The gene calls are TRBV11-3 and TRBJ1-6; D gene unclear. The V gene's germline CDR1 is SGHNT and CDR2 YENEEA. The V and J ends lost 1 base and 10 bases respectively, with 8 bases between them. The length of the CDR3 is 13 residues.

The chain recombines TRBV15 with TRBJ2-5; tentative D call: TRBD2 (6 bases). Germline V gives CDR1 LNHNV, CDR2 YYDKDF (reference sequence). This CDR3 region has 14 residues. The V gene lost 2 bases and the J gene lost 5 bases, with 12 bases spanning the gap. CDR3 protein: CATSRRRGRETQYF. CDR3 nucleotides: TGTGCCACCAGCAGACGTCGGGGGAGGGAGACCCAGTACTTC.

This clone was counted a single time. The V gene is TRBV28, the J gene TRBJ1-1; 9 bases align to TRBD1. The CDR3 is 13 residues long. Germline CDR1 is MDHEN and CDR2 is SYDVKM. Trimming cost V 4 bases and J 8 bases; bases outside gene matches: 5. The CDR3 region is CASSSQTGGEAFF. CDR3 in DNA: TGTGCCAGCAGTTCTCAGACAGGGGGAGAAGCTTTCTTT. Together with reference TRBV28 and TRBJ1-1, the CDR3 gives the full variable domain: DVKVTQSSRYLVKRTGEKVFLECVQDMDHENMFWYRQDPGLGLRLIYFSYDVKMKEKGDIPEGYSVSREKKERFSLILESASTNQTSMYLCASSSQTGGEAFFGQGTRLTVV.

This chain links TRBV7-8 with TRBJ2-7, with TRBD1 identical over 9 bases. Germline V lookup: CDR1 SGHVS, CDR2 FQNEAQ. The J segment lost 3 bases and the V segment lost 5 bases, leaving 8 bases of the junction unmatched. CDR3 length: 15 amino acids. CDR3 in DNA: TGTGCCAGCAGCGTAGTAACAGGGGGCATCTACGAGCAGTACTTC. As protein: CASSVVTGGIYEQYF.

The V call is TRBV28, the J call TRBJ1-2; D is undetermined. Looked up from germline, CDR1 is MDHEN and CDR2 is SYDVKM. The CDR3 runs to 13 residues. With 4 bases removed from V and 3 bases from J, the gap between germline ends came to 9 bases. The CDR3 loop reads CASSWLRDYGYTF. As DNA, the CDR3 is TGTGCCAGCAGTTGGTTGAGGGACTATGGCTACACCTTC.

This chain joins TRBV5-1 and TRBJ2-1; 8 bases agree with TRBD1. V lost 4 bases to trimming and J lost 8 bases; unmatched junction nucleotides: 20. The CDR3 has 18 amino acids. CDR1 is SGHRS and CDR2 is YFSETQ in the germline V gene. The CDR3 DNA sequence: TGCGCCAGCAGCCCCGGCCCTACGGCAGGGGGCTATATCTATGAGCAGTTCTTC. Amino acid sequence: CASSPGPTAGGYIYEQFF.

This clone was counted only a few times. The chain is built from TRBV5-1 and TRBJ2-7; TRBD2 agrees at 15 bases. From germline, CDR1 is SGHRS and CDR2 YFSETQ. The CDR3 has 15 residues. The J segment lost 6 bases and the V segment lost 4 bases, leaving 5 bases of the junction unmatched. The CDR3 nucleotides read TGCGCCAGCAGCCTGGGACTAGCGGGGGGAATCGAGCAGTACTTC. It translates to CASSLGLAGGIEQYF.

The chain joins TRBV6-2 or TRBV6-3 to TRBJ1-3, with a weak D call TRBD1 (6 bases). The CDR3 length is 16 residues. Germline V gene sequence: CDR1 MNHEY, CDR2 SVGEGT. V lost 4 bases to trimming and J lost 0 bases, with 13 bases between them. The CDR3 DNA reads TGTGCCAGCAGTTTGACAGGTGTCAACTCTGGAAACACCATATATTTT. Translation: CASSLTGVNSGNTIYF.

The J gene is TRBJ2-2, the V gene TRBV9, with D tentatively TRBD2 (6 bases). V dropped 4 bases and J dropped 5 bases, with 18 bases sitting between them. Germline V gene lookup returns CDR1 SGDLS and CDR2 YYNGEE. This CDR3 is 16 amino acids long. The CDR3 protein is CASSPRGESVTGELFF. The DNA of the CDR3 is TGTGCCAGCAGCCCCCGCGGGGAGTCAGTAACCGGGGAGCTGTTTTTT.

The chain couples TRBV5-4 to TRBJ2-7; 7 bases align to TRBD2. This CDR3 is 15 amino acids long. V lost 3 bases and J lost 4; bases outside the gene matches: 10. The germline gives CDR1 SGHNT, CDR2 YYREEE (reference sequence). In nucleotides, the CDR3 is TGTGCCAGCAGCTCAGCCAGGACTAGTGGTTACGAGCAGTACTTC. Protein: CASSSARTSGYEQYF.

This chain uses TRBV3-1 (or the pseudogene TRBV3-2) with TRBJ2-7, with a possible D match to TRBD1 (5 bases). This CDR3 comprises 17 residues. Per germline, CDR1 LGHDT and CDR2 YNNKEL (reference sequence). Trimming pared 6 bases from V and 0 bases from J, leaving 21 bases between. Written as DNA, the CDR3 is TGTGCCAGCAGACCAAGTGTCCAGGGCCCACGCTCCTACGAGCAGTACTTC. Protein product: CASRPSVQGPRSYEQYF.

The chain links TRBV5-5 to TRBJ1-5; the D gene is possibly TRBD1 (6 bases). Trimming left V 4 bases short and J 0 bases short, with 23 bases between. CDR1 SGHKS and CDR2 YYEKEE come from the germline V gene (reference sequence). The CDR3 is 19 residues long. The CDR3 protein is CASSPGGQTGIYSNQPQHF. The CDR3 nucleotides read TGTGCCAGCAGCCCTGGGGGACAAACAGGCATTTATAGCAATCAGCCCCAGCATTTT.

The V call is TRBV7-9, the J call TRBJ2-7, with D unclear. Trimming pared 3 bases from V and 0 bases from J, leaving 6 bases between. Germline V gene data show CDR1 as SEHNR and CDR2 as FQNEAQ (reference sequence). The CDR3 covers 13 residues. Written as DNA, the CDR3 is TGTGCCAGCAGCTTTGGAGACTCCTACGAGCAGTACTTC. Amino acids: CASSFGDSYEQYF.

In regard to this clone: Other DNA sequences in the same sample also yield this CDR3. This sequence joins TRBV5-1 and TRBJ2-7; 7 nucleotides align to TRBD1. From germline, CDR1 is SGHRS and CDR2 YFSETQ. CDR3 length: 15 amino acids. J lost 3 bases, V lost 0 bases, and 6 bases had no gene match. This CDR3 is CASSLGTGGGYEQYF. As DNA, the CDR3 is TGCGCCAGCAGCTTGGGGACAGGCGGAGGCTACGAGCAGTACTTC.

This chain uses TRBV5-1 with TRBJ1-1; D is ambiguous. Trimming cost V 4 bases and J 5 bases, with 15 bases left between them. The CDR3 consists of 14 residues. Germline values: CDR1 SGHRS, CDR2 YFSETQ. The CDR3 loop reads CASSPSGVSTEAFF. The CDR3, as DNA: TGCGCCAGCAGCCCCAGTGGTGTTTCGACTGAAGCTTTCTTT.

The rearrangement uses TRBV30 and TRBJ2-7; D is unresolved. CDR1 is GTSNPN, CDR2 SVGIG, per germline (reference sequence). There are 10 residues in the CDR3. With 2 bases removed from V and 6 bases from J, the gap between germline ends came to 5 bases. The CDR3 bases are TGTGCCTGGAGTTCGGTCGAGCAGTACTTC. It encodes CAWSSVEQYF.

The CDR3 coding sequence is TGTGCCAGTAACAGGGATTCTGGAAACACCATATATTTT. Translating it yields CASNRDSGNTIYF. The genes are TRBV10-3 and TRBJ1-3, with D tentatively TRBD1 (6 bases). The length of the CDR3 is 13 residues. Trimming took 10 bases from V and 1 from J, leaving 11 bases between them. The germline CDR1 and CDR2 sequences are ENHRY and SYGVKD.

The gene calls are TRBV6-5 and TRBJ1-2, with D maybe TRBD1 (5 bases). V was shortened by 6 bases and J by 3 bases, with 11 bases between the two germline ends. The CDR3 contains 13 residues. Looked up from germline, CDR1 is MNHEY and CDR2 is SVGAGI. In nucleotides, the CDR3 is TGTGCCAGCAGCAGCGGGACGGACTATGGCTACACCTTC. This encodes CASSSGTDYGYTF.